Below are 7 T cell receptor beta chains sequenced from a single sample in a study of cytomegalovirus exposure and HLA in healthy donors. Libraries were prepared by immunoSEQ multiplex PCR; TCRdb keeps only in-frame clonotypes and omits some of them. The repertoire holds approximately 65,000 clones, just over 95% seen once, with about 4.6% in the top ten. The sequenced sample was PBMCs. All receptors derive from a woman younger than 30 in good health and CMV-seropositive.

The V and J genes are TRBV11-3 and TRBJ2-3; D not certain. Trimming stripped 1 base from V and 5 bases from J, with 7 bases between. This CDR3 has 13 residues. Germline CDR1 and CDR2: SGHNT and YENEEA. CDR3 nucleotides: TGTGCCAGCAGCTTAGGGCCACAAGATACGCAGTATTTT. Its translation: CASSLGPQDTQYF. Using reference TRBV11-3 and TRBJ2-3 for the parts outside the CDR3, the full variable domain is EAGVVQSPRYKIIEKKQPVAFWCNPISGHNTLYWYLQNLGQGPELLIRYENEEAVDDSQLPKDRFSAERLKGVDSTLKIQPAELGDSAVYLCASSLGPQDTQYFGPGTRLTVL.

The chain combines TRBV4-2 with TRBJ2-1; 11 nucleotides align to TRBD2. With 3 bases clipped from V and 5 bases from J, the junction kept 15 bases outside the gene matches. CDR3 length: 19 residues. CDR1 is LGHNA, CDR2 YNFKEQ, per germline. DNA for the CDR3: TGTGCCAGCAGCCACCATAGCGGGAGGGCCCAGGTATGGGACAATGAGCAGTTCTTC. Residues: CASSHHSGRAQVWDNEQFF.

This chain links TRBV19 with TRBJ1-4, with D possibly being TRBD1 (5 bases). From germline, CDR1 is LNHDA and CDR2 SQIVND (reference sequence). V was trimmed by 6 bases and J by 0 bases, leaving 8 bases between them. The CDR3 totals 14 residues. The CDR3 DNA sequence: TGTGCCAGTAGCGAGACAGCAACTAATGAAAAACTGTTTTTT. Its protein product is CASSETATNEKLFF.

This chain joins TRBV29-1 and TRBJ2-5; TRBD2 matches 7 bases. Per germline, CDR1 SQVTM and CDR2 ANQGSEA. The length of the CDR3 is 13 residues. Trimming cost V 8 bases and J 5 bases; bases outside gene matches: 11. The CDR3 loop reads CSSGGVARETQYF. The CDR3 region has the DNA TGCAGCTCTGGGGGGGTAGCGAGGGAGACCCAGTACTTC.

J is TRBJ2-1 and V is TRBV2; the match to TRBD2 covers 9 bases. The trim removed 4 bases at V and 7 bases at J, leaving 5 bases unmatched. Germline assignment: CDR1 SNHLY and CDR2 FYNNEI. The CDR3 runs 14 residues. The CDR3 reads CASSGLAARNEQFF. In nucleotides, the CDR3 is TGTGCCAGCAGTGGACTAGCGGCACGGAATGAGCAGTTCTTC.

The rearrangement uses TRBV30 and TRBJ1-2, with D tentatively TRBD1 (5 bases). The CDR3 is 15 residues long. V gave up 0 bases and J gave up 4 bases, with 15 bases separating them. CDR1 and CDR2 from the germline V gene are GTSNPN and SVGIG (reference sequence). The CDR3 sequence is CAWSVLFGQLYGYTF. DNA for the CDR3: TGTGCCTGGAGTGTATTATTTGGACAACTCTATGGCTACACCTTC.

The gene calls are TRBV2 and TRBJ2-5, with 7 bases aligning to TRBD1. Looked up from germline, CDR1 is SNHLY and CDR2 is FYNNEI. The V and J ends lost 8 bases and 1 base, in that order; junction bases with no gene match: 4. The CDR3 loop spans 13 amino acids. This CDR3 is CASEGDSQETQYF. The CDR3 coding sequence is TGTGCCAGCGAGGGGGACAGCCAAGAGACCCAGTACTTC.